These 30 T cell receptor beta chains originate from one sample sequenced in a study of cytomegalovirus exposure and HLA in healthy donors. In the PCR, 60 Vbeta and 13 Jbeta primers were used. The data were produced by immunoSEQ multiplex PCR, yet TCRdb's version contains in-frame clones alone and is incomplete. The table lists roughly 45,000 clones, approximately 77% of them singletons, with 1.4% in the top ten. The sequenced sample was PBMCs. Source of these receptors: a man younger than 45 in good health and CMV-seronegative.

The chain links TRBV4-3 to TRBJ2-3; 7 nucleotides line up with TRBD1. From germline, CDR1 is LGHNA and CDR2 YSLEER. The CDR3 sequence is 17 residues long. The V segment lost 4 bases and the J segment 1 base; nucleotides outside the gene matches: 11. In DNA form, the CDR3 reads TGCGCCAGCAGCCCCGAAGTGACAGGGACAGGCACAGATACGCAGTATTTT. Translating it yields CASSPEVTGTGTDTQYF.

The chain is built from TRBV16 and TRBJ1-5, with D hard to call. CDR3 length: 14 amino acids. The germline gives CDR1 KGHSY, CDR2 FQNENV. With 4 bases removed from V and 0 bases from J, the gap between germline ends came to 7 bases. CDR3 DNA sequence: TGTGCCAGCAGCCTGACAAATAGCAATCAGCCCCAGCATTTT. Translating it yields CASSLTNSNQPQHF.

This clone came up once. CDR3 in DNA: TGTGCCAGCAGCGGGGCGCTGTCTAGCGTTATAGGGCAGTTCTTC. This translates into CASSGALSSVIGQFF. V is TRBV7-9 and J is TRBJ2-1; D may be TRBD2 (6 bases). CDR3 length: 15 amino acids. Germline V CDR1 and CDR2: SEHNR, FQNEAQ (reference sequence). With 5 bases removed from V and 12 bases from J, the gap between germline ends came to 23 bases.

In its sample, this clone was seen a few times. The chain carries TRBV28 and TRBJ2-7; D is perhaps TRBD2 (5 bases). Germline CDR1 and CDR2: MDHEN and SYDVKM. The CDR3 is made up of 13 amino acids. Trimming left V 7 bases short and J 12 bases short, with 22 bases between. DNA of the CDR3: TGTGCCAGCATCCCGGCGGCGGGTAATTTTCTGTACTTC. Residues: CASIPAAGNFLYF.

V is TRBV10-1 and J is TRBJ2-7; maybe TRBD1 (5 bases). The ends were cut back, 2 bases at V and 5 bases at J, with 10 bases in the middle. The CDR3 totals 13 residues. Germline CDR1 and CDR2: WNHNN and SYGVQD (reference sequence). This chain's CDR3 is CASSEGARDEQYF. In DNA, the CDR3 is TGCGCCAGCAGTGAGGGGGCGAGAGACGAGCAGTACTTC.

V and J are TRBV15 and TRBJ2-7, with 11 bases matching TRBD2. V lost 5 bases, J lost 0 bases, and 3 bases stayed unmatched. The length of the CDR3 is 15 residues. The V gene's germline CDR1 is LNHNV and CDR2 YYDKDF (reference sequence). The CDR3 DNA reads TGTGCCACCAGCGCAGGACTAGCGGGCTCCTACGAGCAGTACTTC. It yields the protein CATSAGLAGSYEQYF.

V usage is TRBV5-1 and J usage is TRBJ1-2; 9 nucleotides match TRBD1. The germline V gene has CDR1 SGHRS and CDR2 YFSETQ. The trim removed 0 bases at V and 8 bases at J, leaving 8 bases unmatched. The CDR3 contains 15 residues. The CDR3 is CASSLGWGQGTGYTF. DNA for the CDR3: TGCGCCAGCAGCTTGGGCTGGGGACAGGGCACCGGCTACACCTTC.

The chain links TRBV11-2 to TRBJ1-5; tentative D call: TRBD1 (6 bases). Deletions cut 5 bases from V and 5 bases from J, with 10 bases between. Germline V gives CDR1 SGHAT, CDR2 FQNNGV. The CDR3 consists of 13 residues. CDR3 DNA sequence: TGTGCCAGCAGCACAAACAGGGATCAGCCCCAGCATTTT. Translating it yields CASSTNRDQPQHF.

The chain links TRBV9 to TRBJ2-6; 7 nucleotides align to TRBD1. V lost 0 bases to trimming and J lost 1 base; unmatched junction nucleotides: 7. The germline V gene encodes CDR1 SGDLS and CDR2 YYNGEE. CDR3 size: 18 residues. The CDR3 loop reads CASSVATGEGSGANVLTF. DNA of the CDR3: TGTGCCAGCAGCGTAGCCACAGGGGAAGGGTCTGGGGCCAACGTCCTGACTTTC.

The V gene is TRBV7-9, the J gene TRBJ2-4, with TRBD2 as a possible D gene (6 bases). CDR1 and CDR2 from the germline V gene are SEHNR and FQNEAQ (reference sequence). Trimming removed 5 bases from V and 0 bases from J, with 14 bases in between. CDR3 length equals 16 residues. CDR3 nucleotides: TGTGCCAGCAGCCCCGGGACTGAAATAGCCAAAAACATTCAGTACTTC. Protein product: CASSPGTEIAKNIQYF.

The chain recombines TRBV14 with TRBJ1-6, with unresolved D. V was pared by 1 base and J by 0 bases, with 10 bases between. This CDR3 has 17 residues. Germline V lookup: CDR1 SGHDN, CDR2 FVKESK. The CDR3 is CASSQVAGSSYNSPLHF. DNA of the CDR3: TGTGCCAGCAGCCAAGTCGCGGGCAGCTCCTATAATTCACCCCTCCACTTT.

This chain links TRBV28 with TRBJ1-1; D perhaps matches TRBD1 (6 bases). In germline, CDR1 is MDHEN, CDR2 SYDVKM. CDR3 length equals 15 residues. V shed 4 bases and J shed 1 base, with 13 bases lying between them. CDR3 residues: CASSSGGFANTEAFF. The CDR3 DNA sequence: TGTGCCAGCAGTTCGGGGGGCTTTGCGAACACTGAAGCTTTCTTT.

The CDR3 sequence is CASSPRPAESTDTQYF. CDR3 DNA sequence: TGCGCCAGCAGCCCGAGGCCCGCGGAGAGCACAGATACGCAGTATTTT. The rearrangement joins TRBV4-3 to TRBJ2-3; D is unresolved. CDR1 LGHNA and CDR2 YSLEER come from the germline V gene. Trimming shortened V by 4 bases and J by 0 bases, and 14 bases separated the two germline ends. This CDR3 region has 16 residues.

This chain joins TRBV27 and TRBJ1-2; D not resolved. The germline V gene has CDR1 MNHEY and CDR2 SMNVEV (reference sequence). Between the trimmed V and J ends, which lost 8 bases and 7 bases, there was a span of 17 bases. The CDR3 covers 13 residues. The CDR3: CASSVREGSGYTF. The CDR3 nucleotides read TGTGCCAGCTCGGTTCGGGAGGGTAGTGGCTACACCTTC.

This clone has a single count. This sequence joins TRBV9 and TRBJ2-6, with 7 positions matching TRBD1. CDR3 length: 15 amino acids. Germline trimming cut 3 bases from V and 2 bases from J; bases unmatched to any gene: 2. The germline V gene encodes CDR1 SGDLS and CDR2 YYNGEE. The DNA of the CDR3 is TGTGCCAGCAGCGGTCAGGGGGCTGGGGCCAACGTCCTGACTTTC. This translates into CASSGQGAGANVLTF.

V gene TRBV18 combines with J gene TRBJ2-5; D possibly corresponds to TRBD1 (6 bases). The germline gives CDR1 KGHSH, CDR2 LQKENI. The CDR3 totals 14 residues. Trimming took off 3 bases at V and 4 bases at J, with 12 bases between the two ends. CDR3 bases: TGTGCCAGCTCACCGCCAGGGGACCGAGAGACCCAGTACTTC. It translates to CASSPPGDRETQYF.

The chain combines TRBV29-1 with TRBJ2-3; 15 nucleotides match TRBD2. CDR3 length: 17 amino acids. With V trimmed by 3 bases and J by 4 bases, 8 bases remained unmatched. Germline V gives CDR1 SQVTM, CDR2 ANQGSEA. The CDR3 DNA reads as TGCAGCGTTGAGGGTAGGGGACTAGCGGGAGGCTCAGATACGCAGTATTTT. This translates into CSVEGRGLAGGSDTQYF.

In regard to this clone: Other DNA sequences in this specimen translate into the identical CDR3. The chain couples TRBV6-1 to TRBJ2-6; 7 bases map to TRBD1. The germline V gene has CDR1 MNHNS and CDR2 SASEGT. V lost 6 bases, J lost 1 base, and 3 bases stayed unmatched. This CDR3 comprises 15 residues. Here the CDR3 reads CASRAGGSGANVLTF. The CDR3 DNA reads TGTGCCAGCAGAGCAGGGGGTTCTGGGGCCAACGTCCTGACTTTC.

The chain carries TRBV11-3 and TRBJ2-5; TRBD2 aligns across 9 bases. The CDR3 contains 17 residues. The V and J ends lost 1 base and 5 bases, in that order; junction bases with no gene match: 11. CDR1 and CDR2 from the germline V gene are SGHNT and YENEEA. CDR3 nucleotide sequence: TGTGCCAGCAGCTTAGGCATTAGCGGGAGTGGCAGTGAGACCCAGTACTTC. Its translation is CASSLGISGSGSETQYF. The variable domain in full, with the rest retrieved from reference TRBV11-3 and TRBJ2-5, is EAGVVQSPRYKIIEKKQPVAFWCNPISGHNTLYWYLQNLGQGPELLIRYENEEAVDDSQLPKDRFSAERLKGVDSTLKIQPAELGDSAVYLCASSLGISGSGSETQYFGPGTRLLVL.

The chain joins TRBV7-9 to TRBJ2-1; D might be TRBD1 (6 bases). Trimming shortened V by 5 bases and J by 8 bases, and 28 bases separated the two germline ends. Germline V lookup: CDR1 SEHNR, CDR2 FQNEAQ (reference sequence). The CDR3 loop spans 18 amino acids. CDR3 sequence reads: CASSLTLIPGGRADEQFF. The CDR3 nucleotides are TGTGCCAGCAGCCTAACTCTGATACCTGGGGGCAGGGCCGATGAGCAGTTCTTC.

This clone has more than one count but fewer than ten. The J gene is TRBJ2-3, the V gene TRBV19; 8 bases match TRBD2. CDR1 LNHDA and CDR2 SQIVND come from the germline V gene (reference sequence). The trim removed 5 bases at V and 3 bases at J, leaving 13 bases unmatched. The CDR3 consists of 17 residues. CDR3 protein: CASSSRGTRRATDTQYF. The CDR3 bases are TGTGCCAGTAGTTCTCGGGGGACTAGGAGGGCGACAGATACGCAGTATTTT.

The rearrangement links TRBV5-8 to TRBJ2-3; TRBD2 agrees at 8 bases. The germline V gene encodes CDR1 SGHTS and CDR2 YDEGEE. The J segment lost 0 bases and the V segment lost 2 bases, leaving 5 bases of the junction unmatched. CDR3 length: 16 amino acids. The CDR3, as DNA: TGTGCCAGCAGCTTCCGGGAGGGTTCTAGCACAGATACGCAGTATTTT. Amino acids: CASSFREGSSTDTQYF.

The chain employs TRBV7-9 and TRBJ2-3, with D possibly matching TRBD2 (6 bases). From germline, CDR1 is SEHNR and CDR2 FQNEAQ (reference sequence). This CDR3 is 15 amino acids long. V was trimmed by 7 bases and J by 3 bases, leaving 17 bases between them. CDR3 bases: TGTGCCAGCACTCCCTCGGGGGTTAGGACAGATACGCAGTATTTT. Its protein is CASTPSGVRTDTQYF.

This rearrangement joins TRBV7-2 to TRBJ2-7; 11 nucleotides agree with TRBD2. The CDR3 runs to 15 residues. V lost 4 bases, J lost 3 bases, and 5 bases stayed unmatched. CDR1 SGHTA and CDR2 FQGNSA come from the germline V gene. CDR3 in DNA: TGTGCCAGCAGCTCCAGGACTAGCGGGCTCTACGAGCAGTACTTC. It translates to CASSSRTSGLYEQYF.

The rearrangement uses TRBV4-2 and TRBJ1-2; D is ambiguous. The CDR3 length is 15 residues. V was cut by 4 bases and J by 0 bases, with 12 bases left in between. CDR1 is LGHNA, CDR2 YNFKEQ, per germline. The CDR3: CASSPADGTNYGYTF. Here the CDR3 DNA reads TGTGCCAGCAGCCCAGCGGACGGAACTAACTATGGCTACACCTTC.

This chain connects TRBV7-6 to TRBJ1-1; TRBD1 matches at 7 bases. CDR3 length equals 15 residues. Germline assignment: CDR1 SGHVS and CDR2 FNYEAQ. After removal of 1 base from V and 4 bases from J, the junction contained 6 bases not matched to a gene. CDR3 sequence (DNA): TGTGCCAGCAGCTTAGGCAGGGGGGTGAGCACTGAAGCTTTCTTT. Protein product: CASSLGRGVSTEAFF.

This CDR3 reads CASSLPMGEAQYF. CDR3 bases: TGTGCCAGCAGCTTACCCATGGGGGAGGCCCAGTACTTC. The rearrangement links TRBV5-5 to TRBJ2-5, with D tentatively TRBD2 (6 bases). Germline V gives CDR1 SGHKS, CDR2 YYEKEE (reference sequence). V was clipped by 2 bases and J by 9 bases, with 14 bases between them. The CDR3 length is 13 residues.

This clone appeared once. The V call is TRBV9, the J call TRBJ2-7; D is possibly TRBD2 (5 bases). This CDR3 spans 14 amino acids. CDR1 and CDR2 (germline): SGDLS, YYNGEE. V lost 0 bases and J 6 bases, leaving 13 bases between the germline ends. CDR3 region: CASSVASRGGEQYF. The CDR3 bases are TGTGCCAGCAGCGTAGCTAGCAGAGGCGGCGAGCAGTACTTC.

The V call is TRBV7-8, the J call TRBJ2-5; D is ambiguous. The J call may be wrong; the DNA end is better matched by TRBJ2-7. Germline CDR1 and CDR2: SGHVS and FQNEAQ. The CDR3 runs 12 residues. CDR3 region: CASSLVRYEQYF. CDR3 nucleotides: TGTGCCAGCAGCTTAGTTAGATACGAGCAGTACTTC.

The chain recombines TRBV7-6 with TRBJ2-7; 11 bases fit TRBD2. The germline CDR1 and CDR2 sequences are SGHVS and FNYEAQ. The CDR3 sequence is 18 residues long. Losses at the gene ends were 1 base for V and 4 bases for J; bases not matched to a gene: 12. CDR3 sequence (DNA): TGTGCCAGCAGCTTAGTTACTAGCGGGAGCTTTTGGGGGTACGAGCAGTACTTC. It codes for CASSLVTSGSFWGYEQYF.